The table lists the clone carrying this T cell receptor beta chain with a count of one. V lost 6 bases and J lost 1, with 13 bases in between. Germline CDR1 MDHEN, CDR2 SYDVKM. The CDR3 length is 15 residues. The record originates from a study of blood T cell repertoires in COVID-19. Study at large: Material from acute and convalescent COVID-19 was sourced from the United States, Italy and Spain. T cells, B-cell-depleted T cells, or PBMCs provided the cDNA or gDNA that served as material.

Per the original methods: Reference gene primer amplification in the assay estimated nucleated cell counts. Libraries were prepared by immunoSEQ multiplex PCR; TCRdb keeps only in-frame clonotypes and omits some of them. The V and J calls and clone size come from that table; D and trimming were worked out from the DNA. This sample has tens of thousands of clones, with 79% found just once. J is TRBJ1-5 and V is TRBV28; tentatively, D is TRBD1 (6 bases). The sequencing input was peripheral blood. This receptor was obtained from a man in his 70s with acute or convalescent COVID-19. CDR3 DNA sequence: TGTGCCAGCAGACAGGGTGGGAAAAGCAATCAGCCCCAGCATTTT. Encoded protein: CASRQGGKSNQPQHF.